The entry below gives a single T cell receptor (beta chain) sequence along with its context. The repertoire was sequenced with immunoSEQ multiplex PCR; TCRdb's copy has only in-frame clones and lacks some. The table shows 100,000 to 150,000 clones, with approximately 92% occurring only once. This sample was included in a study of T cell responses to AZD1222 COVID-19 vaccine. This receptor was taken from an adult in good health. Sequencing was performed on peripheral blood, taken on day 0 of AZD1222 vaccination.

Here the CDR3 DNA reads TGTGCCAGCAGTTCCTCCTCTAGCGGGAGAATAACAAACGAGCAGTACTTC. Translated, it gives CASSSSSSGRITNEQYF. The chain joins TRBV27 to TRBJ2-7, with 10 positions matching TRBD2. Germline CDR1 MNHEY, CDR2 SMNVEV (reference sequence). With 4 bases clipped from V and 5 bases from J, the junction kept 14 bases outside the gene matches. There are 17 residues in the CDR3.